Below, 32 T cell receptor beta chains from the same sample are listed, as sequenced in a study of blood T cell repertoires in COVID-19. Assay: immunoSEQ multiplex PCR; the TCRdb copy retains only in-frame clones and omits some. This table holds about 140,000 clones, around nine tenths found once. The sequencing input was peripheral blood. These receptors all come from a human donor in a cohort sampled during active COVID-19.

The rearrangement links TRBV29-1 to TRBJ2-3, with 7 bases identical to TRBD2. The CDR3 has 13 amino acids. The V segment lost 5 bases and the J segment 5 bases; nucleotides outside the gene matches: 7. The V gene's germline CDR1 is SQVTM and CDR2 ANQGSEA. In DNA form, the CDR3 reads TGCAGCGTTAGTGGGAGGGCCGTAGATACGCAGTATTTT. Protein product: CSVSGRAVDTQYF.

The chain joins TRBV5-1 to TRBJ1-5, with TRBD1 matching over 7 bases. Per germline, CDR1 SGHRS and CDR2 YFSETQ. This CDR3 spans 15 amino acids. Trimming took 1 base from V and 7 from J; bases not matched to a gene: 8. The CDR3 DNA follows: TGCGCCAGCAGCTTGACAGGGGATAGCAGGCAGCCCCAGCATTTT. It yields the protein CASSLTGDSRQPQHF.

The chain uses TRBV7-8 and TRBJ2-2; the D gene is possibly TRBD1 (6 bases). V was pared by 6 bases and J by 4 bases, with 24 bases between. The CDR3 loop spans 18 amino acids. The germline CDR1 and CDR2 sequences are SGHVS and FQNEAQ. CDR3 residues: CASRQTRAGQKSTGELFF. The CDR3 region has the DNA TGTGCCAGCAGACAAACACGAGCAGGACAGAAAAGCACCGGGGAGCTGTTTTTT.

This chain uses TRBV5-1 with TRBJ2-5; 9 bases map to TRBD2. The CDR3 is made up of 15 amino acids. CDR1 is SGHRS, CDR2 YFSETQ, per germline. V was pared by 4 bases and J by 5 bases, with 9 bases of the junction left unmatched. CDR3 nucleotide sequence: TGCGCCAGCAGCACCACGGGACTAGCTGTTGAGACCCAGTACTTC. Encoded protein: CASSTTGLAVETQYF.

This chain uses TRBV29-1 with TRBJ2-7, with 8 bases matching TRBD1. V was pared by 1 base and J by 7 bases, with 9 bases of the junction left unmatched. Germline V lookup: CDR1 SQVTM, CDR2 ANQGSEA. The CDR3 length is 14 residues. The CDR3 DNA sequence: TGCAGCGTTGAAGGGGGAGGACAGGGCTTTGAGCAGTACTTC. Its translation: CSVEGGGQGFEQYF.

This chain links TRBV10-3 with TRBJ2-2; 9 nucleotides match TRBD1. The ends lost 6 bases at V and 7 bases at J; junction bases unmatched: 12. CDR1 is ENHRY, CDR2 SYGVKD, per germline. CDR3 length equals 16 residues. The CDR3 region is CAIRGGTGGDGGELFF. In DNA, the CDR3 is TGTGCCATCAGAGGCGGAACAGGGGGCGATGGCGGGGAGCTGTTTTTT.

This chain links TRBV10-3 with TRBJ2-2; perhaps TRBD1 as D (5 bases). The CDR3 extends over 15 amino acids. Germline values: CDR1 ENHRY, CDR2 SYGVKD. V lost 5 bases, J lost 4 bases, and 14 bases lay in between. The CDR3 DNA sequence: TGTGCCATCAGTCTATCGCTTAGGGGCACCGGGGAGCTGTTTTTT. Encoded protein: CAISLSLRGTGELFF.

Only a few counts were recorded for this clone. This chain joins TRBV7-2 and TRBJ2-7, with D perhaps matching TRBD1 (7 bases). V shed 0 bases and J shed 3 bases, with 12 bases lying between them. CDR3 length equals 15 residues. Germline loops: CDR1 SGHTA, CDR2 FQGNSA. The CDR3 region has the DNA TGTGCCAGCAGCTTAGCGGGCCAGGGGGGCTACGAGCAGTACTTC. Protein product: CASSLAGQGGYEQYF.

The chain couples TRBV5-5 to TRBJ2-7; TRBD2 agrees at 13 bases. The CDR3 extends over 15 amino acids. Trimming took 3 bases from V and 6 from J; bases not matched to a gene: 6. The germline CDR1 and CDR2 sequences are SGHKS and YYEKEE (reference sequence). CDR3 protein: CASSYRLAGGGEQYF. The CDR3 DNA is TGTGCCAGCAGCTATCGACTAGCGGGAGGTGGCGAGCAGTACTTC.

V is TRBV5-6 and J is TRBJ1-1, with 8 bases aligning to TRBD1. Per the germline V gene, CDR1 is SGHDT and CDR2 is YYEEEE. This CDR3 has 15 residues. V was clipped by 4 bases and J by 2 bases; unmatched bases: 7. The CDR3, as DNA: TGTGCCAGCAGCCCACAGACAGGGGTTAACACTGAAGCTTTCTTT. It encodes CASSPQTGVNTEAFF.

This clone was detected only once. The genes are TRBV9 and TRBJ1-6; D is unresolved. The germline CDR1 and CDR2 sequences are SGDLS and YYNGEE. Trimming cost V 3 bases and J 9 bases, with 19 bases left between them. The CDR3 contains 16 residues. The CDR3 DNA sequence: TGTGCCAGCAGCGGTTCCGCTGCAGGAGCGGGTTCACCCCTCCACTTT. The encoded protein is CASSGSAAGAGSPLHF.

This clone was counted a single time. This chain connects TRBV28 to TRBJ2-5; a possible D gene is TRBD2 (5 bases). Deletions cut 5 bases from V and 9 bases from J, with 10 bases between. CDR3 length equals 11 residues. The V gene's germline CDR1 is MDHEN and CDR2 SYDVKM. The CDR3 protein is CASSNLASQYF. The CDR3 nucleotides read TGTGCCAGCAGTAACCTAGCTTCCCAGTACTTC.

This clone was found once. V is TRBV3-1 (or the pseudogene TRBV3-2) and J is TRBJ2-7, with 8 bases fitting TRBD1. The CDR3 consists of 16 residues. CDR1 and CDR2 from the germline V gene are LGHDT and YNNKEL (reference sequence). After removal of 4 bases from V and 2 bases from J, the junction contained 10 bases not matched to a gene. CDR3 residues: CASSPPRAGGTYEQYF. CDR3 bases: TGTGCCAGCAGCCCCCCCAGGGCAGGGGGCACCTACGAGCAGTACTTC.

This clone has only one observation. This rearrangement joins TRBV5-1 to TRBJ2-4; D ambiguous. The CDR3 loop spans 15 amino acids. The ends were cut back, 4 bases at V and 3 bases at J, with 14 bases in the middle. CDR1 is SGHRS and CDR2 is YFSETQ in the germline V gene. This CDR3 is CASSDTSGGKNIQYF. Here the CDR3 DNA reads TGCGCCAGCAGCGATACGTCGGGTGGCAAAAACATTCAGTACTTC.

CDR3 sequence: CASSLASGGGYGYTF. In DNA form, the CDR3 reads TGTGCCAGCAGCTTAGCGTCAGGGGGCGGATATGGCTACACCTTC. J is TRBJ1-2 and V is TRBV7-2, with 8 bases aligning to TRBD1. The CDR3 sequence is 15 residues long. From germline, CDR1 is SGHTA and CDR2 FQGNSA. With V trimmed by 0 bases and J by 5 bases, 5 bases remained unmatched. The entire variable domain, with the rest obtained from reference TRBV7-2 and TRBJ1-2, is as follows: GAGVSQSPSNKVTEKGKDVELRCDPISGHTALYWYRQSLGQGLEFLIYFQGNSAPDKSGLPSDRFSAERTGGSVSTLTIQRTQQEDSAVYLCASSLASGGGYGYTFGSGTRLTVV.

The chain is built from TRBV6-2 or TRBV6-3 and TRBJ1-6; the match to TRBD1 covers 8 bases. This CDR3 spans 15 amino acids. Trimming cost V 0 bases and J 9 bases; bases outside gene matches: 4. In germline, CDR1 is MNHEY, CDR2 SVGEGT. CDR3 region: CASSYSTGVGSPLHF. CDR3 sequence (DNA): TGTGCCAGCAGTTACTCGACAGGGGTAGGTTCACCCCTCCACTTT.

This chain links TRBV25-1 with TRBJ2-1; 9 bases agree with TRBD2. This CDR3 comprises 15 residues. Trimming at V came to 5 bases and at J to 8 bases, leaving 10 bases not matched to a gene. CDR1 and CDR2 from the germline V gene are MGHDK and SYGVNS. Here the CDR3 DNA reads TGTGCCAGCAGTCAAGGGGCTAGCGGGATGGATGAGCAGTTCTTC. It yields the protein CASSQGASGMDEQFF.

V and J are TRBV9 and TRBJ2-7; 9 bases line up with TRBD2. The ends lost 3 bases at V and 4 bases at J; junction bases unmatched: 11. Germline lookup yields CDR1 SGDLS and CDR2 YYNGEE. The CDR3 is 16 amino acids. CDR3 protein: CASSEGPSGAPYEQYF. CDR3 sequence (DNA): TGTGCCAGCAGCGAAGGTCCTAGCGGGGCCCCTTACGAGCAGTACTTC.

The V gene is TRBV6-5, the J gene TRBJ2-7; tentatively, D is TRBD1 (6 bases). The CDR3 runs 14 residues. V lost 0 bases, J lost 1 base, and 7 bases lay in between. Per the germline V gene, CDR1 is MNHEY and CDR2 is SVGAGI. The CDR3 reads CASSYSGASYEQYF. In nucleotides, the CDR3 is TGTGCCAGCAGTTACTCGGGGGCGTCCTACGAGCAGTACTTC.

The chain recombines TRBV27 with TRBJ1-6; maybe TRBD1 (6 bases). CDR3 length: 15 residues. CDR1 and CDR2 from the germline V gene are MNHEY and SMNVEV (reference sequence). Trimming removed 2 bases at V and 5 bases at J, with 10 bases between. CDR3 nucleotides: TGTGCCAGCAGTTTACGACAGGACCATAATTCACCCCTCCACTTT. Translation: CASSLRQDHNSPLHF.

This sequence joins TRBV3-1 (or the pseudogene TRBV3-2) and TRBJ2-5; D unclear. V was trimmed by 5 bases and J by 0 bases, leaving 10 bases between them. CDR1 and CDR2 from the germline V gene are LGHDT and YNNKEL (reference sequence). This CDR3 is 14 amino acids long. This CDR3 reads CASSWAYNQETQYF. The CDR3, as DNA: TGTGCCAGCAGCTGGGCATACAACCAAGAGACCCAGTACTTC.

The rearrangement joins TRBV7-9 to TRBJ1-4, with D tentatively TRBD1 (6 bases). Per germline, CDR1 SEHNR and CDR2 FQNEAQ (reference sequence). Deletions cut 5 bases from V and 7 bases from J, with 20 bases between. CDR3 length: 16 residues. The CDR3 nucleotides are TGTGCCAGCAGCGCCCGGGACACGAAGAAGAGTGAAAAACTGTTTTTT. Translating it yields CASSARDTKKSEKLFF. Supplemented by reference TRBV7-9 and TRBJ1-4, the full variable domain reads DTGVSQNPRHKITKRGQNVTFRCDPISEHNRLYWYRQTLGQGPEFLTYFQNEAQLEKSRLLSDRFSAERPKGSFSTLEIQRTEQGDSAMYLCASSARDTKKSEKLFFGSGTQLSVL.

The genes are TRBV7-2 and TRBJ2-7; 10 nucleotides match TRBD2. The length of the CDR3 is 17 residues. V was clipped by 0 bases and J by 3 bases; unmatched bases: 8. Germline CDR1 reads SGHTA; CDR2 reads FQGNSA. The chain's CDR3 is CASSLAMLSGGYYEQYF. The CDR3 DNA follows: TGTGCCAGCAGCTTAGCGATGCTTAGCGGGGGGTACTACGAGCAGTACTTC.

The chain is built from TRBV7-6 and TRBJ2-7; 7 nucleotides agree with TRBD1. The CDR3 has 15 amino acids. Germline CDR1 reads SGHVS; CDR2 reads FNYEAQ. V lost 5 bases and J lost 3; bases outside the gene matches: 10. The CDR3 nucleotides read TGTGCCAGCAGCCTCAGTTTGGGACAGAGCTACGAGCAGTACTTC. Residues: CASSLSLGQSYEQYF.

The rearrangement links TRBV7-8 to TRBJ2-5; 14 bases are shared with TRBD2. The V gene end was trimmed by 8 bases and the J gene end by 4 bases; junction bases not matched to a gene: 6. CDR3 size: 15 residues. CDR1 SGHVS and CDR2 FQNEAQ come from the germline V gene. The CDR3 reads CASAGLAGVRETQYF. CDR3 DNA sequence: TGTGCCAGCGCGGGACTAGCGGGAGTCCGAGAGACCCAGTACTTC.

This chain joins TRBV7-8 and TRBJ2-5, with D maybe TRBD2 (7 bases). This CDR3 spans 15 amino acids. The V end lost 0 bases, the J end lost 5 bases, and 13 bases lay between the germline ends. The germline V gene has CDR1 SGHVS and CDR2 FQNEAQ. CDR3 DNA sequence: TGTGCCAGCAGCTTAGCATGGGCGGGGGCGGAGACCCAGTACTTC. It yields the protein CASSLAWAGAETQYF. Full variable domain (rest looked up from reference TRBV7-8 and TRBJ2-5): GAGVSQSPRYKVAKRGQDVALRCDPISGHVSLFWYQQALGQGPEFLTYFQNEAQLDKSGLPSDRFFAERPEGSVSTLKIQRTQQEDSAVYLCASSLAWAGAETQYFGPGTRLLVL.

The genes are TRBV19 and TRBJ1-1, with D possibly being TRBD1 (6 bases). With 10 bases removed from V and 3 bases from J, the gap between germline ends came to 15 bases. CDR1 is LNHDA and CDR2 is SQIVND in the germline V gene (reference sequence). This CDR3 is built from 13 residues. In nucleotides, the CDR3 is TGTGCCACAGAAGGGGAGGGGGACACTGAAGCTTTCTTT. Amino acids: CATEGEGDTEAFF.

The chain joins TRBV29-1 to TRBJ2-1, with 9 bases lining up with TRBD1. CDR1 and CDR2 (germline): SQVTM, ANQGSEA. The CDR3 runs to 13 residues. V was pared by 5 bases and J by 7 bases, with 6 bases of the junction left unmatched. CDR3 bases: TGCAGCGTTCTCCGGGACAGGGATAATGAGCAGTTCTTC. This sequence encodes CSVLRDRDNEQFF.

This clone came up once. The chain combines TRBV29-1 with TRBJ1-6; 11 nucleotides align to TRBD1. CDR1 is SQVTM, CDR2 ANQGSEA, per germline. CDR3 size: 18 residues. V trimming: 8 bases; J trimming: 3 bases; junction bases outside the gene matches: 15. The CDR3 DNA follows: TGCAGCCTGGGACAGGGGGGGACGGGGGACGTCTATAATTCACCCCTCCACTTT. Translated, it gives CSLGQGGTGDVYNSPLHF.

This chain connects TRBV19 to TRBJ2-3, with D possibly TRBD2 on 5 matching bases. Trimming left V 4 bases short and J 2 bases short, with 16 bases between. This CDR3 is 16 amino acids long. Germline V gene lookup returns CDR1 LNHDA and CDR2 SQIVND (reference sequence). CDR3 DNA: TGTGCCAGTAGTAAGGATGCGGGTTTCGCCACAGATACGCAGTATTTT. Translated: CASSKDAGFATDTQYF.

The CDR3: CASSYSNSPLHF. CDR3 coding DNA: TGTGCCAGTAGTTATAGCAATTCACCCCTCCACTTT. This rearrangement joins TRBV19 to TRBJ1-6, with D unresolved. The germline gives CDR1 LNHDA, CDR2 SQIVND (reference sequence). V lost 5 bases and J 7 bases, leaving 6 bases between the germline ends. CDR3 size: 12 residues.

For the CDR3, the DNA is TGTGCCAGCAGTTACGCTAGCGGGAGCTACAATGAGCAGTTCTTC. Amino acids: CASSYASGSYNEQFF. The chain combines TRBV6-5 with TRBJ2-1; 10 nucleotides agree with TRBD2. Germline assignment: CDR1 MNHEY and CDR2 SVGAGI. The junction had 1 base not matched to a gene; V was cut back by 2 bases and J by 3 bases. The length of the CDR3 is 15 residues.